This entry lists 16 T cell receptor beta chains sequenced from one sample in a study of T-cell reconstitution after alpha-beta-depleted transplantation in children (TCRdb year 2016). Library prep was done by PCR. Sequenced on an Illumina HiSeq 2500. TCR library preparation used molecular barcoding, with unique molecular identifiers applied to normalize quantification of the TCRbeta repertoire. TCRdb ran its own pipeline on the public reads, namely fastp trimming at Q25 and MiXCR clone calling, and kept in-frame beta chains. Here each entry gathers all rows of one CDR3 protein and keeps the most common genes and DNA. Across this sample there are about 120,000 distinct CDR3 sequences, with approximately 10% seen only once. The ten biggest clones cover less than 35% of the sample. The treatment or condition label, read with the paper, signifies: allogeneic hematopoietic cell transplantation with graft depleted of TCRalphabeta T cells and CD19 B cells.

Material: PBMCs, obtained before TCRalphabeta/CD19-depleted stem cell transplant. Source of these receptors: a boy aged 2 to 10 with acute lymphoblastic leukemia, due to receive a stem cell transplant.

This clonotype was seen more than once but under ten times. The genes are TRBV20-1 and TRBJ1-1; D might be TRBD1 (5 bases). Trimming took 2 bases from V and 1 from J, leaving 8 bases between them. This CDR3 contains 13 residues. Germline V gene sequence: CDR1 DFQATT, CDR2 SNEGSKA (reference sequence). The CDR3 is CSARRGGNTEAFF. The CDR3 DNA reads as TGCAGTGCTAGACGGGGGGGGAACACTGAAGCTTTCTTT.

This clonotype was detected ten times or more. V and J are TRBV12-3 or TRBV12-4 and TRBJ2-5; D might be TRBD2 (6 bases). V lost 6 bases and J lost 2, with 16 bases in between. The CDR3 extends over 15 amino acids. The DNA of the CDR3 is TGTGCCAGCAGGCCCTCCGCGGGGCTTCAAGAGACCCAGTACTTC. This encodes CASRPSAGLQETQYF.

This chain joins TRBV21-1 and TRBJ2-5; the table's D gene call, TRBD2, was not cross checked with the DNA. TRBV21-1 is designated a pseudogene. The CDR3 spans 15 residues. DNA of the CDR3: TGTGCCAGCAGCCCCTACTTGGGGAGTCGAGAGACCCAGTACTTC. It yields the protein CASSPYLGSRETQYF.

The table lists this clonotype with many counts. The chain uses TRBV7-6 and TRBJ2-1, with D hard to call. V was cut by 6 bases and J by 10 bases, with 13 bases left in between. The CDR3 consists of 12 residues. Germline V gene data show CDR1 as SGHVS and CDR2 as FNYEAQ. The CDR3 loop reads CASSSSNGEQFF. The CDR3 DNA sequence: TGTGCCAGCAGTTCCTCTAACGGGGAGCAGTTCTTC.

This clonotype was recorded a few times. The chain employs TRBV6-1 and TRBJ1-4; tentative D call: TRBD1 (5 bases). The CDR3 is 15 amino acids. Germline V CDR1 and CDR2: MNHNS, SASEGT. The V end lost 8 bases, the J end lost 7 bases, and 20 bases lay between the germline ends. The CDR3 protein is CASSDFVGESEKLFF. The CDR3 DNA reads TGTGCCAGCTCCGACTTTGTGGGGGAGAGTGAAAAACTGTTTTTT.

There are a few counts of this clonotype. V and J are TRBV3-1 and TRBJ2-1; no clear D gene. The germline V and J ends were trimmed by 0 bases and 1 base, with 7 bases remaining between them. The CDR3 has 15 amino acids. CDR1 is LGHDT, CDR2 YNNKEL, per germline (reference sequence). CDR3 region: CASSQDPESYNEQFF. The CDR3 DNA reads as TGTGCCAGCAGCCAAGACCCTGAGTCCTACAATGAGCAGTTCTTC.

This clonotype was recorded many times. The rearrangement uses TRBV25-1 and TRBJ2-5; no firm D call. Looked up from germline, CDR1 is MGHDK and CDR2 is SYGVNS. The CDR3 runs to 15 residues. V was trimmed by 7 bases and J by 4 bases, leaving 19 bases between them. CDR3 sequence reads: CASTSDLRLSETQYF. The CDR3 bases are TGTGCCAGCACCTCGGACCTCCGGTTATCAGAGACCCAGTACTTC.

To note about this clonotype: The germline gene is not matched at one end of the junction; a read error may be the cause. CDR3 in amino acids: CAISPHLLAGVGEQLF. The CDR3 DNA follows: TGTGCCATCAGCCCCCATCTACTAGCGGGAGTAGGGGAGCAGTTATTC. The genes are TRBV10-3 and TRBJ2-1, with 11 bases identical to TRBD2. This CDR3 is 16 amino acids long. Germline CDR1 reads ENHRY; CDR2 reads SYGVKD.

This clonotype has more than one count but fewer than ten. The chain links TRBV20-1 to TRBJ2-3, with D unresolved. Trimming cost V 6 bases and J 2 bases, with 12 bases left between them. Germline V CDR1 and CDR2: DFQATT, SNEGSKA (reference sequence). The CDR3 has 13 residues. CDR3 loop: CSAEGLNTDTQYF. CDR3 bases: TGCAGTGCCGAAGGGCTGAACACAGATACGCAGTATTTT.

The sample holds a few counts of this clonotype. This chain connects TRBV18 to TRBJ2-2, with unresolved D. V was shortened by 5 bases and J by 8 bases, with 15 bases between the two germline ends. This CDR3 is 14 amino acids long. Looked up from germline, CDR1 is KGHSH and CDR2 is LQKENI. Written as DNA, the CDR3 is TGTGCCAGCTCAAGGGCCACCTCGGCGGGGGAGCTGTTTTTT. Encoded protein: CASSRATSAGELFF.

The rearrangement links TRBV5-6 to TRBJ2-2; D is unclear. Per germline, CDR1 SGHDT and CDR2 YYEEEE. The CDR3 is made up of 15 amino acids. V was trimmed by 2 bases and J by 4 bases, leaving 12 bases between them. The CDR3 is CASSFGAASTGELFF. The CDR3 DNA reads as TGTGCCAGCAGCTTCGGAGCCGCGAGCACCGGGGAGCTGTTTTTT. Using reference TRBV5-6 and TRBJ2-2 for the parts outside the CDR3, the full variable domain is DAGVTQSPTHLIKTRGQQVTLRCSPKSGHDTVSWYQQALGQGPQFIFQYYEEEERQRGNFPDRFSGHQFPNYSSELNVNALLLGDSALYLCASSFGAASTGELFFGEGSRLTVL.

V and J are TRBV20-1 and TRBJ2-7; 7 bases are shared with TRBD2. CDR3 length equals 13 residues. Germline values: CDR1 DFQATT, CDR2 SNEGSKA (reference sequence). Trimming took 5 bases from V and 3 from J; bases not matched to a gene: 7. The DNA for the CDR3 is TGCAGTGCTGGCGGGACTATTAACTACGAGCAGTACTTC. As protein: CSAGGTINYEQYF.

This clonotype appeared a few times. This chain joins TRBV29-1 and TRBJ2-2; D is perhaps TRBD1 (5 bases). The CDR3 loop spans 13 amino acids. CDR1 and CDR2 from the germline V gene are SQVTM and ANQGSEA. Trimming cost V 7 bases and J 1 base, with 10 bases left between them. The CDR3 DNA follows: TGCAGCGCAAGGACATTGAACACCGGGGAGCTGTTTTTT. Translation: CSARTLNTGELFF.

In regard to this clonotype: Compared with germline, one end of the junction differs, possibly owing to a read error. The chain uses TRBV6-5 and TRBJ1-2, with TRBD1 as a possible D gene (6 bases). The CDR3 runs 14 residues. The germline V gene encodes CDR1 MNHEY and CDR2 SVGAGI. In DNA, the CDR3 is TGTGACAGCAGTTACGACAGGACTAACTATGGCTACACCTTC. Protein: CDSSYDRTNYGYTF.

The CDR3 protein is CASSLVAGDEQFF. The CDR3 DNA follows: TGTGCCAGCAGCTTAGTCGCGGGAGATGAGCAGTTCTTC. The chain joins TRBV7-9 to TRBJ2-1, with 7 bases identical to TRBD2. The J segment lost 8 bases and the V segment lost 1 base, leaving 2 bases of the junction unmatched. The germline CDR1 and CDR2 sequences are SEHNR and FQNEAQ (reference sequence). The CDR3 covers 13 residues.

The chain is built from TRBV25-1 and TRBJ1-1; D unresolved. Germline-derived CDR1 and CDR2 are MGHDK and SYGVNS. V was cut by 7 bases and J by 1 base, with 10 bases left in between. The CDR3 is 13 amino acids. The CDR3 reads CASTFTGNTEAFF. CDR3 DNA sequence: TGTGCCAGCACCTTCACTGGGAACACTGAAGCTTTCTTT. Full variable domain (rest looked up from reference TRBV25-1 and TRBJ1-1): EADIYQTPRYLVIGTGKKITLECSQTMGHDKMYWYQQDPGMELHLIHYSYGVNSTEKGDLSSESTVSRIRTEHFPLTLESARPSHTSQYLCASTFTGNTEAFFGQGTRLTVV.